The rows below give T cell receptor beta chains drawn from one sample of a study of T cells after posttransplantation cyclophosphamide. Assay used: immunoSEQ multiplex PCR; TCRdb lists only in-frame clones, some missing. The table has roughly 4,200 clones, 65% to 85% seen once; the top ten hold less than 7.5%. Source: CD4+ T cells sorted from blood, taken 242 days after a stem cell transplant with posttransplant cyclophosphamide. Receptors were obtained from a young adult male patient who received an allogeneic stem cell transplant from a related donor, was CMV-positive, and had no GVHD. The graft donor may account for some of the T cells. The CDR3 runs from the conserved cysteine through the conserved F or W. Fields, in order: clone size, J gene, D gene, V gene, CDR3 DNA, CDR3 protein. The D gene is left open where the match is weak. Size is omitted from some rows. Given values are once, few, many or a class for expanded clones.

size: NA; J: TRBJ2-7; D: TRBD1; V: TRBV5-5; DNA: TGTGCCAGCAGCCCCCGGCCGAGACAGGGGGAGATCTACGAGCAGTACTTC; CDR3: CASSPRPRQGEIYEQYF
size: NA; J: TRBJ2-7; D: TRBD1; V: TRBV19; DNA: TGTGCCAGTAGCATAGGGGGACAGGTTGGCTCCTACGAGCAGTACTTC; CDR3: CASSIGGQVGSYEQYF
size: NA; J: TRBJ1-1; D: TRBD1; V: TRBV5-4; DNA: TGTGCCAGCAGCTTGGGACAGGGGGGTATAGGGAACACTGAAGCTTTCTTT; CDR3: CASSLGQGGIGNTEAFF
size: once; J: TRBJ2-7; D: NA; V: TRBV7-8; DNA: TGTGCCAGCAGCCGGACCACAGGGACCTACGAGCAGTACTTC; CDR3: CASSRTTGTYEQYF
size: NA; J: TRBJ2-7; D: NA; V: TRBV6-6; DNA: TGTGCCAGCAATCTACAGGGATACGAGCAGTACTTC; CDR3: CASNLQGYEQYF
size: once; J: TRBJ2-1; D: TRBD2; V: TRBV19; DNA: TGTGCCAGTAGTCGACTAGCGGGGAATGAGCAGTTCTTC; CDR3: CASSRLAGNEQFF
size: NA; J: TRBJ1-5; D: NA; V: TRBV2; DNA: TGTGCCAGCAGCACCGGGAAAGGATACCAGCCCCAGCATTTT; CDR3: CASSTGKGYQPQHF
size: NA; J: TRBJ1-4; D: NA; V: TRBV27; DNA: TGTGCCAGCAGTTCCAGGGTCTTTAATGAAAAACTGTTTTTT; CDR3: CASSSRVFNEKLFF
size: NA; J: TRBJ2-1; D: TRBD2; V: TRBV7-3; DNA: TGTGCCAGCAGCTTATCCCGTGTTAGCGGGGGGTCCTTCAATGAGCAGTTCTTC; CDR3: CASSLSRVSGGSFNEQFF
size: NA; J: TRBJ2-5; D: TRBD1; V: TRBV5-8; DNA: TGTGCCAGCAGCTTAAGACAGGGGGATTGGACCCAGTACTTC; CDR3: CASSLRQGDWTQYF
size: NA; J: TRBJ1-2; D: NA; V: TRBV29-1; DNA: TGCAGCGTTAACAAGTATAACTATGGCTACACCTTC; CDR3: CSVNKYNYGYTF
size: NA; J: TRBJ2-4; D: TRBD1; V: TRBV7-3; DNA: TGTGCCAGCAGCCCTGGGACAGCGAACATTCAGTACTTC; CDR3: CASSPGTANIQYF
size: NA; J: TRBJ2-5; D: TRBD1; V: TRBV28; DNA: TGTGCCAGCAGTTTACGGACAGGGTTGACCCAGTACTTC; CDR3: CASSLRTGLTQYF
size: NA; J: TRBJ2-5; D: NA; V: TRBV28; DNA: TGTGCCAGCAGTTCCGCCCTTTTGGCAGGGATTGAGGAGACCCAGTACTTC; CDR3: CASSSALLAGIEETQYF
size: NA; J: TRBJ1-5; D: NA; V: TRBV6-5; DNA: TGTGCCAGCAGTTTTGAGCGAGGCAGCAATCAGCCCCAGCATTTT; CDR3: CASSFERGSNQPQHF
size: NA; J: TRBJ1-5; D: TRBD1; V: TRBV7-2; DNA: TGTGCCAGCAGCCAACAGGGGACCAGGACCATAGATCAGCCCCAGCATTTT; CDR3: CASSQQGTRTIDQPQHF
size: once; J: TRBJ1-1; D: NA; V: TRBV2; DNA: TGTGCCAGCAGTGAAGCGGTAGGGGCTGGGACTGAAGCTTTCTTT; CDR3: CASSEAVGAGTEAFF
size: NA; J: TRBJ2-2; D: TRBD2; V: TRBV5-1; DNA: TGCGCCAGCAGCTTGTCAATCGGACTAGCGGGGAACACCGGGGAGCTGTTTTTT; CDR3: CASSLSIGLAGNTGELFF
size: NA; J: TRBJ2-7; D: TRBD2; V: TRBV4-2; DNA: TGTGCCAGCAGCCAGTGGGGGACTAGCGCCTCCTACGAGCAGTACTTC; CDR3: CASSQWGTSASYEQYF
size: NA; J: TRBJ1-5; D: TRBD1; V: TRBV6-5; DNA: TGTGCCAGCAGTACACAGGGGGCACAGCCCCAGCATTTT; CDR3: CASSTQGAQPQHF
size: NA; J: TRBJ1-2; D: NA; V: TRBV7-2; DNA: TGTGCCAGCAGCTCCACGCTCCTCGAGGGGAGGACGCGTAGCTACACCTTC; CDR3: CASSSTLLEGRTRSYTF
size: NA; J: TRBJ2-5; D: NA; V: TRBV19; DNA: TGTGCCAGTACTAGGAGCGGCTCGGGGGAGACCCAGTACTTC; CDR3: CASTRSGSGETQYF
size: NA; J: TRBJ2-7; D: NA; V: TRBV5-4; DNA: TGTGCCAGCAGCTTGGTTAGGGGAGGGGGCGAGCAGTACTTC; CDR3: CASSLVRGGGEQYF
size: NA; J: TRBJ2-1; D: TRBD2; V: TRBV4-2; DNA: TGTGCCAGCAGCCAAACCGGGACTAGCGGAAACAATGAGCAGTTCTTC; CDR3: CASSQTGTSGNNEQFF
size: NA; J: TRBJ2-1; D: TRBD2; V: TRBV7-2; DNA: TGTGCCAGCAGCTCGGGACTAGCGGGAGGCACTGAGCAGTTCTTC; CDR3: CASSSGLAGGTEQFF
size: NA; J: TRBJ1-5; D: NA; V: TRBV19; DNA: TGTGCCAGTAGTATAGGCAGGGTTGGCAATCAGCCCCAGCATTTT; CDR3: CASSIGRVGNQPQHF
size: NA; J: TRBJ2-1; D: TRBD2; V: TRBV11-3; DNA: TGTGCCAGCAGCTTAACCCTCGGGGGAGGGCCTAATAATGAGCAGTTCTTC; CDR3: CASSLTLGGGPNNEQFF
size: NA; J: TRBJ1-1; D: NA; V: TRBV6-1; DNA: TGTGCCAGCAGTGAAATGCAGGGAAGTGCCATGGAAGCTTTCTTT; CDR3: CASSEMQGSAMEAFF
size: NA; J: TRBJ2-2; D: NA; V: TRBV5-4; DNA: TGTGCCAGCAGCTTCGAACAATCTCGCGGGGAGCTGTTTTTT; CDR3: CASSFEQSRGELFF
size: NA; J: TRBJ2-7; D: NA; V: TRBV6-5; DNA: TGTGCCAGCAGTCGAACAACTAATTCCAACGAGCAGTACTTC; CDR3: CASSRTTNSNEQYF
size: NA; J: TRBJ2-7; D: TRBD2; V: TRBV18; DNA: TGTGCCAGCTCACGACTAGCGGGGCCCTACGAGCAGTACTTC; CDR3: CASSRLAGPYEQYF
size: NA; J: TRBJ1-5; D: NA; V: TRBV28; DNA: TGTGCCAGCGGACCGGGACTGTCCAATCAGCCCCAGCATTTT; CDR3: CASGPGLSNQPQHF
size: NA; J: TRBJ2-5; D: TRBD2; V: TRBV5-1; DNA: TGCGCCAGCAGCTTGGTAGCGGGGGGGCGAGAGACCCAGTACTTC; CDR3: CASSLVAGGRETQYF
size: NA; J: TRBJ1-1; D: NA; V: TRBV6-1; DNA: TGTGCCAGCTCTCAGATGCAGAACACTGAAGCTTTCTTT; CDR3: CASSQMQNTEAFF
size: once; J: TRBJ2-3; D: TRBD2; V: TRBV29-1; DNA: TGCAGCGTAGGACTAGCGGGGAGAGATACGCAGTATTTT; CDR3: CSVGLAGRDTQYF
size: NA; J: TRBJ2-7; D: NA; V: TRBV28; DNA: TGTGCCAGCAGACCATCACTGGGAGCAGCCGCCTACGAGCAGTACTTC; CDR3: CASRPSLGAAAYEQYF
size: NA; J: TRBJ1-6; D: NA; V: TRBV6-7; DNA: TGTGCCAGCAGTTACTCGGTCCCCGACATCTCCTATAATTCCCCCCTCCACTTT; CDR3: CASSYSVPDISYNSPLHF
size: NA; J: TRBJ2-7; D: NA; V: TRBV2; DNA: TGTGCCAGCCAAAGGACAGCCCGAGGGTACGAGCAGTACTTC; CDR3: CASQRTARGYEQYF
size: NA; J: TRBJ2-2; D: TRBD2; V: TRBV9; DNA: TGTGCCAGCAGCGCGGGGATCAGGGCTAGCGGGGGGGCGAACACCGGGGAGCTGTTTTTT; CDR3: CASSAGIRASGGANTGELFF
size: NA; J: TRBJ2-5; D: TRBD2; V: TRBV7-2; DNA: TGTGCCAGCAGCGAAACCGGGACTACCCAAGAGACCCAGTACTTC; CDR3: CASSETGTTQETQYF
size: once; J: TRBJ2-7; D: NA; V: TRBV7-2; DNA: TGTGCCAGCAGCCCCGACAGTAGACGAGCCAACGAGCAGTACTTC; CDR3: CASSPDSRRANEQYF
size: NA; J: TRBJ1-2; D: TRBD1; V: TRBV6-6; DNA: TGTGCCAGCAGTTACGGACAGGGAGTTGGCTACACCTTC; CDR3: CASSYGQGVGYTF
size: NA; J: TRBJ2-1; D: NA; V: TRBV12-5; DNA: TGTGCTAGTGGGGAGAGATTGAATGAGCAGTTCTTC; CDR3: CASGERLNEQFF
size: NA; J: TRBJ2-1; D: TRBD2; V: TRBV19; DNA: TGTGCCAGTATCCGGGGGGGCCTAGGGTACAATGAGCAGTTCTTC; CDR3: CASIRGGLGYNEQFF
size: few; J: TRBJ2-2; D: NA; V: TRBV7-9; DNA: TGTGCCAGCAGCTGGGGCCGGGCAGCCGATACCGGGGAGCTGTTTTTT; CDR3: CASSWGRAADTGELFF
size: NA; J: TRBJ1-3; D: NA; V: TRBV28; DNA: TGTGCCAGCAGTCGACAGATACGCTCTGGAAACACCATATATTTT; CDR3: CASSRQIRSGNTIYF
size: NA; J: TRBJ1-2; D: NA; V: TRBV25-1; DNA: TGTGCCAGTACAGGGAATTGGGCCTATGGCTACACCTTC; CDR3: CASTGNWAYGYTF
size: NA; J: TRBJ2-7; D: NA; V: TRBV21-1; DNA: TGTGCCAGCAGCAAAGACAGAGCCTACGAGCAGTACTTC; CDR3: CASSKDRAYEQYF
size: NA; J: TRBJ2-1; D: TRBD1; V: TRBV6-4; DNA: TGTGCCAGCAGGGCGAGGACAGGGTCGGCTGAGCAGTTCTTC; CDR3: CASRARTGSAEQFF
size: NA; J: TRBJ2-5; D: TRBD2; V: TRBV5-4; DNA: TGTGCCAGCAGCTCTGGGGTGGGATCGGGGGGGACCCAGTACTTC; CDR3: CASSSGVGSGGTQYF